The T cell receptor (beta chain) described here comes from a study of CD8+ T cells in alopecia areata. This CDR3 contains 21 residues. Sequencing templates came from extracted RNA that was reverse transcribed into cDNA. Assay used: immunoSEQ multiplex PCR; TCRdb lists only in-frame clones, some missing. The sample includes 100,000 or so clones, about 61% of them seen just once. The sample's treatment: oral pan-JAK inhibitor, 5-10 mg twice daily. The source of this sequence is a human donor with alopecia areata. The J gene is TRBJ2-1, the V gene TRBV21-1; the table's D call, TRBD2, has no DNA check behind it. TRBV21-1 is labeled a pseudogene. The sequencing used CD8+ T cells sorted from blood, collected at roughly week 55, from a patient treated with tofacitinib. Written as DNA, the CDR3 is TGTGCCAGCAGCAAACTCGCCGCCACACGGCTAGCGGGGGCATCCTACAATGAGCAGTTCTTC. Amino acids: CASSKLAATRLAGASYNEQFF.